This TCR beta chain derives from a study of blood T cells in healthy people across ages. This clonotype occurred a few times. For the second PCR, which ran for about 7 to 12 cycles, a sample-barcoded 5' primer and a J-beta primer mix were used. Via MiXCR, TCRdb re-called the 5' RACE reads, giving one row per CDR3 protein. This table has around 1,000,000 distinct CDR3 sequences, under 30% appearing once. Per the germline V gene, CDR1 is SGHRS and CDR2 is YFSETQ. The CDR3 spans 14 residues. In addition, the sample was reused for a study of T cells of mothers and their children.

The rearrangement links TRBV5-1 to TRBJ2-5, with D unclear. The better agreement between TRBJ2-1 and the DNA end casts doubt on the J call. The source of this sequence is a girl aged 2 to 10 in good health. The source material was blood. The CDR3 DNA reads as TGCGCCAGCAGCTTGGCCAGAGTGGTAAATGAGCAGTTCTTC. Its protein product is CASSLARVVNEQFF.